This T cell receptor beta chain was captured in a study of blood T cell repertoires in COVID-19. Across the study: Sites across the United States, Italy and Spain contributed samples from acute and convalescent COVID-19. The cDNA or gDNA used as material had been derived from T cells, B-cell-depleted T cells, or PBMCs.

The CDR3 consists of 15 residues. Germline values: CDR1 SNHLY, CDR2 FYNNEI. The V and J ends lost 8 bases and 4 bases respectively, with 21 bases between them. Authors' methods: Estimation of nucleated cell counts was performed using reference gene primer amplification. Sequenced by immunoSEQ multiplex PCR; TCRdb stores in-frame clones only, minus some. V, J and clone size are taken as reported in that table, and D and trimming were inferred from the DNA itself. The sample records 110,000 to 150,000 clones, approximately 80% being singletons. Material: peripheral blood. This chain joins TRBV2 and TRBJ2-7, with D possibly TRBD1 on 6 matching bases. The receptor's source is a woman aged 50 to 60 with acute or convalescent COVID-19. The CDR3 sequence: CASFSRTDLFYEQYF. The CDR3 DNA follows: TGTGCCAGCTTCTCCCGGACAGATCTTTTTTACGAGCAGTACTTC.